Reported below is one T cell receptor beta chain. Its antigen is as yet unknown. The V and J ends lost 0 bases and 3 bases respectively, with 6 bases between them. In germline, CDR1 is ENHRY, CDR2 SYGVKD. The CDR3 spans 13 residues. Sequencing was performed with immunoSEQ multiplex PCR; in TCRdb, only in-frame clones are kept and a portion is missing. The table has 95,000 to 150,000 clones, 86% seen once. This sample is drawn from a study of T cell responses to AZD1222 COVID-19 vaccine. General study findings and limits: Sampling that yielded the repertoires occurred only after the peak T cell response. Of spike-specific TCRs, nearly half reportedly target regions left unmutated in variants. Baseline serology detected seropositivity in only a handful of AZD1222 recipients. Possibly, clonal diversity was underestimated; donors were largely white British and included more females.

Specimen: peripheral blood, collected on day 0 of AZD1222 vaccination. The chain uses TRBV10-3 and TRBJ2-7; D is unresolved. This clonotype originated in an adult in good health. The CDR3 DNA reads as TGTGCCATCAGTGAGTCGAAGGACTACGAGCAGTACTTC. This gives the protein CAISESKDYEQYF.